This TCR beta chain was captured in a study of CD8 T cells in Susac syndrome. With 6 bases clipped from V and 5 bases from J, the junction kept 4 bases outside the gene matches. The CDR3 consists of 12 residues. In germline, CDR1 is SQVTM, CDR2 ANQGSEA. An input of roughly 0.5 to 1 ug of RNA was subjected to reverse transcription using random hexamers. The TCR beta CDR3 was amplified by immunoSEQ multiplex PCR across 54 Vbeta, 13 Jbeta. TCRdb re-analysed the immunoSEQ multiplex PCR reads in MiXCR, keeping a single row per CDR3 protein. The sample lists about 200,000 distinct CDR3 sequences; 90% to 95% were seen once. Sequencing of TCR beta, carried out with a high-throughput approach, was applied to CD8+ and CD4+ T cells from the blood. Healthy donors acted as controls, with matching for age and sex. Through negative isolation, CD4+ and CD8+ T cells were obtained, while TEMRA cells were enriched using FACS.

This chain connects TRBV29-1 to TRBJ2-1; 7 bases fit TRBD1. The specimen was CD4+ T cells from PBMCs. This sequence originates from a human donor in good health. The CDR3 sequence is CSVNTGDNEQFF. DNA for the CDR3: TGCAGCGTAAATACAGGGGACAATGAGCAGTTCTTC.